This TCR beta chain was identified in a study of blood T cell repertoires in COVID-19. CDR3 length: 9 amino acids. This table comes from immunoSEQ multiplex PCR, and its TCRdb copy is limited to in-frame clones, with some not included. The sample carries roughly 130,000 clones, about 80% recorded once. For this clone: A read error may account for a junction end that differs from germline.

Sequenced input: peripheral blood. This clonotype originated in a woman in her fifties or sixties with acute or convalescent COVID-19. The V and J genes are TRBV5-3 and TRBJ1-2; D not resolved. TRBV5-3 counts as an open reading frame of uncertain function. The CDR3 DNA follows: TGTGCCAGAAACTTCATAACTGGCTTC. Encoded protein: CARNFITGF.